Listed here are 5 T cell receptor beta chains from one sample, sequenced in a study of graft-versus-host responses after intestinal transplantation. No antigens are known for them. Measured with immunoSEQ multiplex PCR; TCRdb has only the in-frame clones, and not every one. Here the sample spans tens of thousands of clones, about 89% being singletons. Sequenced material: unstimulated CD4+ T cells sorted from spleen or lymph node cells, taken before intestinal transplant. The receptors come from a human donor who received an intestinal transplant.

This clone was counted between two and nine times. The rearrangement links TRBV19 to TRBJ1-5; D call uncertain. Germline V gives CDR1 LNHDA, CDR2 SQIVND (reference sequence). CDR3 length equals 14 residues. Trimming took 6 bases from V and 4 from J, leaving 13 bases between them. CDR3 amino acids: CASSPGRINQPQHF. The CDR3 DNA follows: TGTGCCAGTAGCCCGGGAAGGATTAATCAGCCCCAGCATTTT.

About this clone: One end of the junction fails to match germline, which may point to a read error. The CDR3 nucleotides read TGTGCCAGCAGTTCCCGTACGGGTAAAAGCTTC. Translation gives CASSSRTGKSF. The genes are TRBV28 and TRBJ1-2, with D hard to call. This CDR3 spans 11 amino acids. CDR1 MDHEN and CDR2 SYDVKM come from the germline V gene.

V usage is TRBV19 and J usage is TRBJ2-7; tentatively, D is TRBD2 (6 bases). Germline V gene lookup returns CDR1 LNHDA and CDR2 SQIVND (reference sequence). The CDR3 runs to 15 residues. Trimming took 5 bases from V and 0 from J, leaving 14 bases between them. The chain's CDR3 is CASSRSRGNSYEQYF. CDR3 bases: TGTGCCAGTAGTCGATCTCGCGGGAACTCCTACGAGCAGTACTTC.

CDR3 in DNA: TGTGCCAGCAGCGCCGACACAGGGTTGAGAGGTGGCTACACCTTC. It is translated as CASSADTGLRGGYTF. The genes are TRBV9 and TRBJ1-2; D perhaps matches TRBD1 (6 bases). The length of the CDR3 is 15 residues. Germline V CDR1 and CDR2: SGDLS, YYNGEE. Trimming shortened V by 3 bases and J by 7 bases, and 19 bases separated the two germline ends.

This chain uses TRBV2 with TRBJ2-1; 9 nucleotides agree with TRBD1. The CDR3 sequence is 14 residues long. Germline V CDR1 and CDR2: SNHLY, FYNNEI. Trimming cost V 5 bases and J 4 bases; bases outside gene matches: 3. CDR3 sequence reads: CASSLQGAYNEQFF. CDR3 coding DNA: TGTGCCAGCAGTTTACAGGGGGCGTACAATGAGCAGTTCTTC.